The sequence of this T cell receptor beta chain was determined in a study of T cells in Graves' hyperthyroidism and ophthalmopathy. As for the study in general: Peripheral blood was collected at initial diagnosis, before any treatment.

For ophthalmopathy patients, the Clinical Activity Score was at least 3 and the NOSPECS grade at least 4; duration was under 3 months. V dropped 3 bases and J dropped 2 bases, with 17 bases sitting between them. The CDR3 covers 15 residues. Germline V lookup: CDR1 DFQATT, CDR2 SNEGSKA (reference sequence). This clonotype was seen a handful of times. The target antigen is unknown. From RNA transcripts, TCR beta CDR3 regions were amplified. Using the HTBI primer set, a first-round RT-PCR was run on the TCR CDR3. TCRdb reprocessed the multiplex PCR reads via MiXCR and lists one record per CDR3 protein. The profile covers fewer than 550,000 distinct CDR3 sequences, with around 22% appearing a single time and over 9% taken by the ten largest. Points from the study as a whole: Ophthalmopathy stood apart from stable hyperthyroidism in a 13 V-J model. Most clonotypes expanded in the thyroid (above 0.001) were also present in blood.

V gene TRBV20-1 combines with J gene TRBJ2-7; D remains unclear. This receptor was taken from a woman in her 30s with Graves' ophthalmopathy. Sequenced material: blood. CDR3 sequence reads: CSASARTRPTYEQYF. CDR3 sequence (DNA): TGCAGTGCTAGCGCTAGGACCCGACCTACCTACGAGCAGTACTTC.